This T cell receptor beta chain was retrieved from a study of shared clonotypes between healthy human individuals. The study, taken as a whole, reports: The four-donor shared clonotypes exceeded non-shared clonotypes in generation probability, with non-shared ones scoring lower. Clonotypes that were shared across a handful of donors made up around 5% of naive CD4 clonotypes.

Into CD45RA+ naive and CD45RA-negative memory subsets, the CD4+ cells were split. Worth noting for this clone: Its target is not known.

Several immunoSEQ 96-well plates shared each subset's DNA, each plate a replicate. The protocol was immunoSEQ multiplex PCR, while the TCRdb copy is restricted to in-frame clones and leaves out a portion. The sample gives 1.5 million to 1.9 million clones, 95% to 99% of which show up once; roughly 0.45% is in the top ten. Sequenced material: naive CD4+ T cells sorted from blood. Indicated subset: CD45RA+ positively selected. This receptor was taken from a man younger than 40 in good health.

This CDR3 is CASVSYVGELFF. In nucleotides, the CDR3 is TGTGCCAGCGTTTCGTACGTCGGGGAGCTGTTTTTT. The rearrangement joins TRBV6-1 to TRBJ2-2; D unclear. The CDR3 has 12 residues. The V and J ends lost 8 bases and 7 bases respectively, with 11 bases between them. Looked up from germline, CDR1 is MNHNS and CDR2 is SASEGT.